Following are 24 T cell receptor beta chains from one sample sequenced in a study of circulating tumor DNA in untreated peripheral T-cell lymphoma. Some clones are missing from TCRdb's copy, which holds only in-frame ones; the method was immunoSEQ multiplex PCR. The top ten clones hold under 2.5% of a sample with roughly 8,600 clones, roughly four fifths of them seen once. Material: tumor tissue. Receptors originate from a human donor with peripheral T-cell lymphoma.

V usage is TRBV19 and J usage is TRBJ1-5; 9 nucleotides align to TRBD1. V shed 6 bases, J shed 5 bases, and the junction held 2 bases outside the gene matches. Germline values: CDR1 LNHDA, CDR2 SQIVND (reference sequence). The CDR3 consists of 13 residues. CDR3 bases: TGTGCCAGTAGCCGGGACAGGGATCAGCCCCAGCATTTT. Encoded protein: CASSRDRDQPQHF.

Only a few counts were recorded for this clone. The V and J genes are TRBV6-8 and TRBJ1-4; D unclear. The CDR3 has 13 residues. V dropped 6 bases and J dropped 8 bases, with 13 bases sitting between them. Germline V CDR1 and CDR2: MNHGY, SAAAGT. The CDR3 nucleotides are TGTGCCAGCAGCGAAGACCGGAGAGAAAAACTGTTTTTT. Translating gives CASSEDRREKLFF.

This clone showed up just a few times. This chain uses TRBV25-1 with TRBJ1-2; D is possibly TRBD1 (6 bases). CDR1 is MGHDK and CDR2 is SYGVNS in the germline V gene. The V end was cut by 3 bases, the J end by 5 bases, with 7 bases between. The CDR3 contains 12 residues. In DNA, the CDR3 is TGTGCCAGCAGTGATACAGGGTATGGCTACACCTTC. Protein sequence: CASSDTGYGYTF.

The rearrangement links TRBV19 to TRBJ2-1, with D perhaps given as TRBD1 or TRBD2 (5 bases each). This CDR3 is built from 12 residues. Trimming stripped 5 bases from V and 8 bases from J, with 10 bases between. The germline gives CDR1 LNHDA, CDR2 SQIVND (reference sequence). CDR3 DNA: TGTGCCAGTAGTTGGGGGATAGATGAGCAGTTCTTC. Its translation: CASSWGIDEQFF.

This clone came up a few times. This sequence joins TRBV19 and TRBJ2-7; 9 bases align to TRBD1. The germline V gene encodes CDR1 LNHDA and CDR2 SQIVND (reference sequence). V was clipped by 5 bases and J by 4 bases; unmatched bases: 6. The CDR3 consists of 14 residues. The CDR3: CASSLTGGKYEQYF. CDR3 DNA: TGTGCCAGTAGTTTAACAGGGGGCAAGTACGAGCAGTACTTC.

The genes are TRBV18 and TRBJ1-6; a possible D gene is TRBD1 (5 bases). The length of the CDR3 is 16 residues. The V gene's germline CDR1 is KGHSH and CDR2 LQKENI. Deletions cut 3 bases from V and 3 bases from J, with 12 bases between. CDR3 in DNA: TGTGCCAGCTCACCGACCACAGGAGTCTATAATTCACCCCTCCACTTT. This gives the protein CASSPTTGVYNSPLHF.

This clone was recorded a few times. This chain uses TRBV1 with TRBJ2-7; the D segment call TRBD2 is taken from the table without a DNA check. TRBV1 has pseudogene status. This CDR3 spans 15 amino acids. The DNA of the CDR3 is TGCGCCAGCAGCCAAAAGAGTGGAGCCGGCTATGAGCAGTACTTC. It encodes CASSQKSGAGYEQYF.

V gene TRBV15 combines with J gene TRBJ1-6; possibly TRBD1 for D (5 bases). The V gene's germline CDR1 is LNHNV and CDR2 YYDKDF (reference sequence). Deletions cut 0 bases from V and 7 bases from J, with 13 bases between. This CDR3 spans 16 amino acids. CDR3 protein: CATSREIKGRNSPLHF. For the CDR3, the DNA is TGTGCCACCAGCAGAGAAATAAAGGGACGCAATTCACCCCTCCACTTT. Using reference TRBV15 and TRBJ1-6 for the parts outside the CDR3, the full variable domain is DAMVIQNPRYQVTQFGKPVTLSCSQTLNHNVMYWYQQKSSQAPKLLFHYYDKDFNNEADTPDNFQSRRPNTSFCFLDIRSPGLGDTAMYLCATSREIKGRNSPLHFGNGTRLTVT.

The J gene is TRBJ1-2, the V gene TRBV10-2; TRBD1 might be the D (5 bases). The V gene's germline CDR1 is WSHSY and CDR2 SAAADI. This CDR3 is built from 14 residues. The V end lost 7 bases, the J end lost 2 bases, and 14 bases lay between the germline ends. CDR3 sequence (DNA): TGCGCCAGCACCCCCGTGGGGCTGAACTATGGCTACACCTTC. Its translation is CASTPVGLNYGYTF.

In DNA form, the CDR3 reads TGTGCCAGCAGCCGCAGACAGGGGGTAACAGATACGCAGTATTTT. Amino acids: CASSRRQGVTDTQYF. The chain has TRBV7-4 and TRBJ2-3, with TRBD1 matching 9 bases. V shed 5 bases and J 3 bases; nucleotides not matched to a gene: 6. The germline V gene has CDR1 SGHVT and CDR2 SQSDAQ. The CDR3 is made up of 15 amino acids.

The chain couples TRBV29-1 to TRBJ1-1; possibly TRBD1 for D (5 bases). The CDR3 is 13 amino acids. V lost 5 bases to trimming and J lost 8 bases, with 18 bases between them. CDR1 and CDR2 (germline): SQVTM, ANQGSEA. CDR3: CSVSDGLGVEAFF. The CDR3 nucleotides are TGCAGCGTTTCCGACGGCCTGGGGGTAGAAGCTTTCTTT.

The chain links TRBV19 to TRBJ1-2; maybe TRBD1 (5 bases). The CDR3 extends over 15 amino acids. CDR1 and CDR2 (germline): LNHDA, SQIVND (reference sequence). The V end lost 5 bases, the J end lost 1 base, and 14 bases lay between the germline ends. In DNA form, the CDR3 reads TGTGCCAGTAGTTCCATAGACAGTTTTAACTATGGCTACACCTTC. It encodes CASSSIDSFNYGYTF.

About this clone: The germline gene is not matched at one end of the junction; a read error may be the cause. The chain uses TRBV7-7 and TRBJ2-1, with D possibly being TRBD1 (6 bases). The germline CDR1 and CDR2 sequences are SSHAT and FNYEAQ (reference sequence). The CDR3 has 17 amino acids. The CDR3 region has the DNA TGTGCTAGCAGCATAGGGATCACAGGGTCCAGATTCAATGAGCAGTTCTTC. It yields the protein CASSIGITGSRFNEQFF.

The V and J genes are TRBV19 and TRBJ1-3; D not certain. The CDR3 totals 14 residues. The germline V gene has CDR1 LNHDA and CDR2 SQIVND (reference sequence). The V and J ends lost 3 bases and 1 base respectively, with 7 bases between them. CDR3 nucleotide sequence: TGTGCCAGTAGTATTGGCTGGTCTGGAAACACCATATATTTT. It encodes CASSIGWSGNTIYF.

The chain is built from TRBV2 and TRBJ1-1; D perhaps matches TRBD1 (5 bases). CDR3 length: 14 amino acids. Germline CDR1 and CDR2: SNHLY and FYNNEI. The V end was cut by 3 bases, the J end by 5 bases, with 13 bases between. Here the CDR3 reads CASSDRRVLTEAFF. In DNA form, the CDR3 reads TGTGCCAGCAGTGATCGCAGGGTACTTACTGAAGCTTTCTTT.

This clone was found a few times. This chain links TRBV14 with TRBJ1-3, with D hard to call. Trimming took 0 bases from V and 4 from J, leaving 13 bases between them. The CDR3 runs to 16 residues. Germline assignment: CDR1 SGHDN and CDR2 FVKESK. The CDR3 bases are TGTGCCAGCAGCCAAGATATTGGGGATGTAGGAAACACCATATATTTT. Amino acids: CASSQDIGDVGNTIYF.

The chain joins TRBV11-3 to TRBJ1-4; D is ambiguous. CDR1 SGHNT and CDR2 YENEEA come from the germline V gene. CDR3 size: 15 residues. Trimming stripped 6 bases from V and 6 bases from J, with 17 bases between. The CDR3 DNA reads as TGTGCCAGCAGAATGACCTTCCTTGTGGATGAAAAACTGTTTTTT. Translated, it gives CASRMTFLVDEKLFF.

This clone was observed once. The chain joins TRBV12-5 to TRBJ1-3, with D uncertain. The V gene lost 0 bases and the J gene lost 1 base, with 4 bases spanning the gap. Germline CDR1 and CDR2: LGHNT and FRNRAP. This CDR3 has 14 amino acids. CDR3 sequence reads: CASGLVGSGNTIYF. The CDR3 DNA reads as TGTGCTAGTGGTTTGGTGGGATCTGGAAACACCATATATTTT. Full variable domain (missing parts from reference TRBV12-5 and TRBJ1-3): DARVTQTPRHKVTEMGQEVTMRCQPILGHNTVFWYRQTMMQGLELLAYFRNRAPLDDSGMPKDRFSAEMPDATLATLKIQPSEPRDSAVYFCASGLVGSGNTIYFGEGSWLTVV.

The chain has TRBV18 and TRBJ2-5; 10 nucleotides align to TRBD1. There are 17 residues in the CDR3. With V trimmed by 3 bases and J by 5 bases, 12 bases remained unmatched. Germline V gene data show CDR1 as KGHSH and CDR2 as LQKENI. The CDR3 DNA sequence: TGTGCCAGCTCACCGAGAAAAGGAGGGACAGGGGATGAGACCCAGTACTTC. It yields the protein CASSPRKGGTGDETQYF. Full variable domain (remainder filled in from reference TRBV18 and TRBJ2-5): NAGVMQNPRHLVRRRGQEARLRCSPMKGHSHVYWYRQLPEEGLKFMVYLQKENIIDESGMPKERFSAEFPKEGPSILRIQQVVRGDSAAYFCASSPRKGGTGDETQYFGPGTRLLVL.

Details on this clone: A read error may produce the germline difference seen at one junction end. The V and J genes are TRBV7-6 and TRBJ1-1; TRBD1 might be the D (5 bases). The germline V gene encodes CDR1 SGHVS and CDR2 FNYEAQ. CDR3 length: 14 residues. The CDR3 loop is CASSLGFGGTEVFF. The CDR3 region has the DNA TGTGCCAGCAGCTTGGGGTTTGGGGGGACTGAAGTTTTCTTT.

This clone was recorded only once. The chain has TRBV6-8 and TRBJ2-4; weak D call: TRBD1 (5 bases). The CDR3 runs 17 residues. V lost 5 bases and J lost 1, with 18 bases in between. CDR1 and CDR2 from the germline V gene are MNHGY and SAAAGT. The CDR3 reads CASSPWGRIDAKNIQYF. CDR3 nucleotides: TGTGCCAGCAGTCCCTGGGGCCGAATCGATGCCAAAAACATTCAGTACTTC.

The rearrangement joins TRBV30 to TRBJ1-6; possible D gene TRBD1, 5 bases. The germline gives CDR1 GTSNPN, CDR2 SVGIG (reference sequence). V lost 4 bases and J lost 10, with 11 bases in between. The CDR3 is made up of 12 amino acids. CDR3 sequence: CAWTAGRSPLHF. Written as DNA, the CDR3 is TGTGCCTGGACGGCAGGGAGGTCACCCCTCCACTTT. Looking up the rest from reference TRBV30 and TRBJ1-6 gives the full variable domain: SQTIHQWPATLVQPVGSPLSLECTVEGTSNPNLYWYRQAAGRGLQLLFYSVGIGQISSEVPQNLSASRPQDRQFILSSKKLLLSDSGFYLCAWTAGRSPLHFGNGTRLTVT.

The V gene is TRBV14, the J gene TRBJ2-2; D unresolved. Per germline, CDR1 SGHDN and CDR2 FVKESK. Deletions cut 0 bases from V and 6 bases from J, with 5 bases between. The CDR3 is 13 amino acids. CDR3 sequence: CASSQDPAGELFF. The CDR3, as DNA: TGTGCCAGCAGCCAAGATCCGGCCGGGGAGCTGTTTTTT.

This clone was counted once. The chain joins TRBV12-5 to TRBJ1-5, with a tentative D call TRBD1 (5 bases). Germline V gene data show CDR1 as LGHNT and CDR2 as FRNRAP. V lost 2 bases and J 4 bases, leaving 12 bases between the germline ends. CDR3 length: 15 residues. The CDR3, as DNA: TGTGCTAGTGGTTTGCCCTGGGGACTTAATCAGCCCCAGCATTTT. Protein sequence: CASGLPWGLNQPQHF.